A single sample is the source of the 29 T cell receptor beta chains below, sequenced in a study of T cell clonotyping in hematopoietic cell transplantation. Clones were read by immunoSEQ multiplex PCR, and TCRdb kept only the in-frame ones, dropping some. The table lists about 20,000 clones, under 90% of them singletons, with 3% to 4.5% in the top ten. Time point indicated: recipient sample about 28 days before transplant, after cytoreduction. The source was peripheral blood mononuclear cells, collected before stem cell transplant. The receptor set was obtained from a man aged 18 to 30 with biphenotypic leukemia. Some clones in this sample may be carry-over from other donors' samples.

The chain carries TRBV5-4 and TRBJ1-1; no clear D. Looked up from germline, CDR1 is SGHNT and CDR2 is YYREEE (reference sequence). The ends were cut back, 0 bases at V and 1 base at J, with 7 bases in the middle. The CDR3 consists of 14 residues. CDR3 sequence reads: CASSLERGNTEAFF. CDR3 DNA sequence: TGTGCCAGCAGCTTGGAACGGGGGAACACTGAAGCTTTCTTT.

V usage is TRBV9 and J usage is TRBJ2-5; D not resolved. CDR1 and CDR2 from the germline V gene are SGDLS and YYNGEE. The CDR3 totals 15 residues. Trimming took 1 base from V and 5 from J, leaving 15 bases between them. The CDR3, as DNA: TGTGCCAGCAGCGTATCGCTCGAGAGTTTGGAGACCCAGTACTTC. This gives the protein CASSVSLESLETQYF.

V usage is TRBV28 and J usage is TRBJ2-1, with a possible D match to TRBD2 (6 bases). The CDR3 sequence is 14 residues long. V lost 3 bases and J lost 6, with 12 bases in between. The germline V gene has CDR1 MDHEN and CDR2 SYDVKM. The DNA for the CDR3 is TGTGCCAGCAGTTTGGGGGGAGGAAGCAATGAGCAGTTCTTC. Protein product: CASSLGGGSNEQFF.

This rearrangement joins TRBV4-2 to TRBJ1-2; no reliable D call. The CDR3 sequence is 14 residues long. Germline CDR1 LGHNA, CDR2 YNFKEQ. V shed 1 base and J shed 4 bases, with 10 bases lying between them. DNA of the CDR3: TGTGCCAGCAGCCAAGTGGCAGCTTTCTATGGCTACACCTTC. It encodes CASSQVAAFYGYTF.

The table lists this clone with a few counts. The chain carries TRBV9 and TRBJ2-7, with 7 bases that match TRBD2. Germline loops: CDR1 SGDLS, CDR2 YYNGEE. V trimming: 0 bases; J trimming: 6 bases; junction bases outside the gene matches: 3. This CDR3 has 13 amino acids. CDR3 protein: CASSVVQRGEQYF. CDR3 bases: TGTGCCAGCAGCGTAGTCCAGCGGGGCGAGCAGTACTTC.

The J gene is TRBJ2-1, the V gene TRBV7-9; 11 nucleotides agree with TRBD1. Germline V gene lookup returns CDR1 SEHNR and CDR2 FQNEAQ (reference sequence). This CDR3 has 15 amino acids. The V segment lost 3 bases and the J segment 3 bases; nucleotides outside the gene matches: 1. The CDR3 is CASSFGTGGYNEQFF. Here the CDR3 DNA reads TGTGCCAGCAGCTTTGGGACAGGGGGCTACAATGAGCAGTTCTTC.

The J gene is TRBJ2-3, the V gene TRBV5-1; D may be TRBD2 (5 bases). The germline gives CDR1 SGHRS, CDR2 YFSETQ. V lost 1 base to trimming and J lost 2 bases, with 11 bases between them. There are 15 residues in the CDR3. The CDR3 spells CASSLSSQVTDTQYF. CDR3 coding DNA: TGCGCCAGCAGCTTGTCTAGCCAGGTCACAGATACGCAGTATTTT.

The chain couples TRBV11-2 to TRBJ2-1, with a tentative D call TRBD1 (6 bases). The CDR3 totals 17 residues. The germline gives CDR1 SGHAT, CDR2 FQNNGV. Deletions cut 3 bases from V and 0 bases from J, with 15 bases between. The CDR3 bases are TGTGCCAGCAGCTTTACAGGGATTAGTAGCTCCTACAATGAGCAGTTCTTC. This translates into CASSFTGISSSYNEQFF. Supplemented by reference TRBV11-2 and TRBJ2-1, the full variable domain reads EAGVAQSPRYKIIEKRQSVAFWCNPISGHATLYWYQQILGQGPKLLIQFQNNGVVDDSQLPKDRFSAERLKGVDSTLKIQPAKLEDSAVYLCASSFTGISSSYNEQFFGPGTRLTVL.

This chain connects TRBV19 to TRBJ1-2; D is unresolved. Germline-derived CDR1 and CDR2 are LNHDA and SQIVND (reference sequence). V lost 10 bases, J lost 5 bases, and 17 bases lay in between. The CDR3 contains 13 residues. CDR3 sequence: CATTDGGGYGYTF. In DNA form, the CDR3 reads TGTGCCACTACGGACGGTGGAGGATATGGCTACACCTTC.

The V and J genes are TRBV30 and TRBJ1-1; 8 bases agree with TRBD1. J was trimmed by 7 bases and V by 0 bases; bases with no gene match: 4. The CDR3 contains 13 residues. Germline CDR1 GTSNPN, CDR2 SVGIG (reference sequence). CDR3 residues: CAWSVGQGLEAFF. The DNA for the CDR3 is TGTGCCTGGAGTGTAGGACAGGGTCTTGAAGCTTTCTTT. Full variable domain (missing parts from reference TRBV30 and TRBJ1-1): SQTIHQWPATLVQPVGSPLSLECTVEGTSNPNLYWYRQAAGRGLQLLFYSVGIGQISSEVPQNLSASRPQDRQFILSSKKLLLSDSGFYLCAWSVGQGLEAFFGQGTRLTVV.

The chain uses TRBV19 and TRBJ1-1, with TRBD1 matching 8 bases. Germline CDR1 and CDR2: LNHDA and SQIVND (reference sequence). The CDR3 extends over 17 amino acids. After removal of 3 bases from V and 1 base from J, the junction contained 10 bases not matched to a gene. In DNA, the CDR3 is TGTGCCAGTAGTATGGTCGGGGACAGGTCCTCGAACACTGAAGCTTTCTTT. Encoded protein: CASSMVGDRSSNTEAFF.

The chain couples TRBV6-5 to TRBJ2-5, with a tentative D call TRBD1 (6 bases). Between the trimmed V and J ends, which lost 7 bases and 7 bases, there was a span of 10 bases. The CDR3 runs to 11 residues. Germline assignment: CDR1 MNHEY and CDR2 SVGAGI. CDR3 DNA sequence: TGTGCCAGCACCAAACAGGGGACCCAGTACTTC. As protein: CASTKQGTQYF.

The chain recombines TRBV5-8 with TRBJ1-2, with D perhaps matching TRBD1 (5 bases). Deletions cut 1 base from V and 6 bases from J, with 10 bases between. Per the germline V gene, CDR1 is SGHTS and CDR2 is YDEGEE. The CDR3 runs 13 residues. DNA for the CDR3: TGTGCCAGCAGCTTGCTGCAGGGTGATGGCTACACCTTC. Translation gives CASSLLQGDGYTF.

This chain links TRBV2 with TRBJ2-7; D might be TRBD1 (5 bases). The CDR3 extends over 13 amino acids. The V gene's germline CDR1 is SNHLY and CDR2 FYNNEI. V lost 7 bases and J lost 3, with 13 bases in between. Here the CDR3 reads CASIGQGNYEQYF. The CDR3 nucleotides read TGTGCCAGCATAGGGCAGGGCAACTACGAGCAGTACTTC.

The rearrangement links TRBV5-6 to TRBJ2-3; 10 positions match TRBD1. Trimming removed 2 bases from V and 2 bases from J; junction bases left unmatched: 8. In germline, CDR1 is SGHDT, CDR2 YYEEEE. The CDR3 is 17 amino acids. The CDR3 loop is CASSFVGTGANTDTQYF. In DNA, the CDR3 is TGTGCCAGCAGCTTCGTAGGGACAGGGGCAAACACAGATACGCAGTATTTT.

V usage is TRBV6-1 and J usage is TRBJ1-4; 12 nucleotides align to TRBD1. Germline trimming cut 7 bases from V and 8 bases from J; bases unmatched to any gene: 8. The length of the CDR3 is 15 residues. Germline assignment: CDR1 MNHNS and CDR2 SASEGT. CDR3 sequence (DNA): TGTGCCAGCATCTCGGGGACAGGGGGCAGGGAAAAACTGTTTTTT. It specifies CASISGTGGREKLFF.

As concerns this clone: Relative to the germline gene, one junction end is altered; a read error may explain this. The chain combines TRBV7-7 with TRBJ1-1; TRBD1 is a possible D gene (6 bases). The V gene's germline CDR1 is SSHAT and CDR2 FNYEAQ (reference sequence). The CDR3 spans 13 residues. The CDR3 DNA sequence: TGTGCTAGCAGCTCCGGGGGCCAGGATGAAGCTTTCTTT. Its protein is CASSSGGQDEAFF.

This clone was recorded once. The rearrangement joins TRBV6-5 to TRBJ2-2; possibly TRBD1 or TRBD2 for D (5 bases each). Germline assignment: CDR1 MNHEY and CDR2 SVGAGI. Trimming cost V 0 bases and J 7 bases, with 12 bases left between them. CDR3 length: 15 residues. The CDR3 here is CASSYSRGEGGELFF. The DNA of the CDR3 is TGTGCCAGCAGTTACTCGAGGGGAGAGGGCGGGGAGCTGTTTTTT.

CDR3 in amino acids: CSVPGVANEKLFF. In DNA form, the CDR3 reads TGCAGCGTCCCAGGGGTAGCTAATGAAAAACTGTTTTTT. The chain uses TRBV29-1 and TRBJ1-4; the D gene is possibly TRBD1 (6 bases). Germline V gives CDR1 SQVTM, CDR2 ANQGSEA. V was clipped by 6 bases and J by 3 bases, with 11 bases between them. CDR3 length: 13 residues.

DNA for the CDR3: TGTGCCAGCAGCTCCCGGGACAGTTACAATGAGCAGTTCTTC. Translation: CASSSRDSYNEQFF. V gene TRBV7-8 combines with J gene TRBJ2-1, with 7 bases that match TRBD1. Germline assignment: CDR1 SGHVS and CDR2 FQNEAQ. The V gene end was trimmed by 4 bases and the J gene end by 4 bases; junction bases not matched to a gene: 4. The CDR3 has 14 residues.

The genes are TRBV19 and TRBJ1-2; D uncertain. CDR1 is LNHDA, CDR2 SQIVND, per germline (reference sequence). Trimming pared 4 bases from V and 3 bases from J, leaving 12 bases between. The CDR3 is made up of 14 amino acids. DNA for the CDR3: TGTGCCAGTAGTACACCGGGCGAGTACTATGGCTACACCTTC. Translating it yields CASSTPGEYYGYTF.

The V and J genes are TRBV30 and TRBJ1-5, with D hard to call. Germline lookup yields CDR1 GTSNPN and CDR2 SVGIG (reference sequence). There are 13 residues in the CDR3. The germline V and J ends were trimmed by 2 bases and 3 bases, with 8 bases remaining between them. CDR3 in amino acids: CAWSMDHNQPQHF. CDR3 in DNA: TGTGCCTGGAGTATGGACCACAATCAGCCCCAGCATTTT.

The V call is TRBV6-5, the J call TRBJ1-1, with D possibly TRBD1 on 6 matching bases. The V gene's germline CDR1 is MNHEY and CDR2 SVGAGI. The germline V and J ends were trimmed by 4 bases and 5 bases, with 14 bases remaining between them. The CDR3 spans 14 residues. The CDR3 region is CASSFERGVTEAFF. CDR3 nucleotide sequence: TGTGCCAGCAGTTTCGAAAGGGGGGTGACTGAAGCTTTCTTT.

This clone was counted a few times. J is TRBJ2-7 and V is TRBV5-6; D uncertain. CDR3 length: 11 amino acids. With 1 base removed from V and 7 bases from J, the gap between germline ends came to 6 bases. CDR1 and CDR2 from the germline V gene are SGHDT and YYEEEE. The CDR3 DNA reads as TGTGCCAGCAGCTTGTCTACAGAGCAGTACTTC. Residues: CASSLSTEQYF.

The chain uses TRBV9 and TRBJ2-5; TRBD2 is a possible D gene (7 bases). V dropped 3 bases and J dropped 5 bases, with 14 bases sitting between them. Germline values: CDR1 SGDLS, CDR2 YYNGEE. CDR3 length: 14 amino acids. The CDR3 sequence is CASSEGGWEETQYF. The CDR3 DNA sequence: TGTGCCAGCAGCGAGGGGGGGTGGGAGGAGACCCAGTACTTC.

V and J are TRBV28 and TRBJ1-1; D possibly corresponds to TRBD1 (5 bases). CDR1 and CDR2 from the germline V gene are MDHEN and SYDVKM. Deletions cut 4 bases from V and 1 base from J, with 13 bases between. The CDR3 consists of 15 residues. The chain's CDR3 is CASSSQGEGNTEAFF. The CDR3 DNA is TGTGCCAGCAGTTCCCAGGGAGAGGGGAACACTGAAGCTTTCTTT.

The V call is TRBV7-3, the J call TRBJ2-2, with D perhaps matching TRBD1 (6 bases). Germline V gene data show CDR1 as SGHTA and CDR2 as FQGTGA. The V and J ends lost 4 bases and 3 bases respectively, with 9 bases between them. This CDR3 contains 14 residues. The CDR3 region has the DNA TGTGCCAGCAGCTCAGGACAGCACACCGGGGAGCTGTTTTTT. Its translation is CASSSGQHTGELFF.

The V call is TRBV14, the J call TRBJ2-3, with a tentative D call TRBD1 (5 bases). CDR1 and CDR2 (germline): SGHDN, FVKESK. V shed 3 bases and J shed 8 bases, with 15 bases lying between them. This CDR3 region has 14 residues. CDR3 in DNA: TGTGCCAGCAGCCATTCAGGGATTCCGGGTACGCAGTATTTT. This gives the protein CASSHSGIPGTQYF.

Here the CDR3 DNA reads TGTGCCAGCGGTGGGGCAACTAATGAAAAACTGTTTTTT. It specifies CASGGATNEKLFF. The rearrangement joins TRBV6-1 to TRBJ1-4; D is undetermined. Germline V gene data show CDR1 as MNHNS and CDR2 as SASEGT. Trimming took off 8 bases at V and 0 bases at J, with 7 bases between the two ends. This CDR3 is built from 13 residues.